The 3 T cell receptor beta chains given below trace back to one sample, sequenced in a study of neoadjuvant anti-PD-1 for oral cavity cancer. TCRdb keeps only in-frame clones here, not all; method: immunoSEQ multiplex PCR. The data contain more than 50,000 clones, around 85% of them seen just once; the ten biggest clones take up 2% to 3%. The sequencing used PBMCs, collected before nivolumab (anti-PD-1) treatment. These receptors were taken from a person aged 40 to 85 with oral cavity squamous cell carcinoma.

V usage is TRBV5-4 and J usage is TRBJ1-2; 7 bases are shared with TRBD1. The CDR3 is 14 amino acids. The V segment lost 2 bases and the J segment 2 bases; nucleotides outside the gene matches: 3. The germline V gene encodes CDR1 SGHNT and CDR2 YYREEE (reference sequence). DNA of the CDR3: TGTGCCAGCAGCTTACTACAGGGGAACTATGGCTACACCTTC. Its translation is CASSLLQGNYGYTF.

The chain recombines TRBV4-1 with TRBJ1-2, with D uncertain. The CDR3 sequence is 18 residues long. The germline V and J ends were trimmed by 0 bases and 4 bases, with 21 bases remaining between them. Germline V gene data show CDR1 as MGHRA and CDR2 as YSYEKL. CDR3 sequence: CASSQDVSRNLGAYGYTF. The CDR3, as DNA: TGCGCCAGCAGCCAAGATGTTTCGAGGAACCTTGGCGCCTATGGCTACACCTTC.

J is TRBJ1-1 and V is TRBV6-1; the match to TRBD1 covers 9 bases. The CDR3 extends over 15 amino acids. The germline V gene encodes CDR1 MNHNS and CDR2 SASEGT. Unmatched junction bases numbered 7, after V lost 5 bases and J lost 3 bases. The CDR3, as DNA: TGTGCCAGCAGTCTGACCGGGACAGGGTACACTGAAGCTTTCTTT. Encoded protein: CASSLTGTGYTEAFF.